The 19 T cell receptor beta chains presented below share a single source sample, sequenced in a study of T cell repertoires in cytomegalovirus infection. MiXCR, applied by TCRdb to the reads, yields one record per CDR3 protein. The data show 650,000 to 900,000 distinct CDR3 sequences, with just under 30% seen just once and around 13% held by the top ten. Their specific antigens are unknown. The sequencing used cultured CD8+ T cells from PBMCs, collected from culture after CMV antigen stimulation. The receptors stem from a human donor in good health (CMV status not recorded). Some clones in this sample may be carry-over from other donors' samples.

CDR3: CASSFERGADEQFF. CDR3 bases: TGTGCCAGCAGCTTTGAACGGGGGGCCGATGAGCAGTTCTTC. The chain couples TRBV7-9 to TRBJ2-1; tentatively, D is TRBD2 (7 bases). V lost 3 bases and J 8 bases, leaving 14 bases between the germline ends. The germline gives CDR1 SEHNR, CDR2 FQNEAQ (reference sequence). CDR3 length: 14 residues. Full variable domain (outside the CDR3, taken from reference TRBV7-9 and TRBJ2-1): DTGVSQNPRHKITKRGQNVTFRCDPISEHNRLYWYRQTLGQGPEFLTYFQNEAQLEKSRLLSDRFSAERPKGSFSTLEIQRTEQGDSAMYLCASSFERGADEQFFGPGTRLTVL.

This clonotype was picked up one time. The J gene is TRBJ1-2, the V gene TRBV7-6; a possible D gene is TRBD1 (6 bases). The germline gives CDR1 SGHVS, CDR2 FNYEAQ. V shed 5 bases and J shed 1 base, with 14 bases lying between them. This CDR3 has 15 residues. Written as DNA, the CDR3 is TGTGCCAGCAGCGCACAGGGTCGGCTTAACTATGGCTACACCTTC. It translates to CASSAQGRLNYGYTF.

The V gene is TRBV9, the J gene TRBJ2-2, with TRBD2 matching over 7 bases. The CDR3 length is 15 residues. Germline V gene sequence: CDR1 SGDLS, CDR2 YYNGEE. After removal of 0 bases from V and 6 bases from J, the junction contained 5 bases not matched to a gene. CDR3 region: CASSVGDYLSGELFF. Written as DNA, the CDR3 is TGTGCCAGCAGCGTAGGGGACTACTTATCCGGGGAGCTGTTTTTT.

This clonotype was counted a few times. The rearrangement uses TRBV4-1 and TRBJ2-1; D perhaps matches TRBD1 (5 bases). The V end was cut by 1 base, the J end by 0 bases, with 10 bases between. The CDR3 extends over 16 amino acids. Germline-derived CDR1 and CDR2 are MGHRA and YSYEKL. CDR3 in amino acids: CASSQVGHPSYNEQFF. CDR3 bases: TGCGCCAGCAGCCAAGTTGGACACCCCTCCTACAATGAGCAGTTCTTC.

This clonotype showed up many times. The chain employs TRBV7-8 and TRBJ1-4, with 8 bases aligning to TRBD1. The CDR3 loop spans 15 amino acids. Germline lookup yields CDR1 SGHVS and CDR2 FQNEAQ. The junction had 7 bases not matched to a gene; V was cut back by 5 bases and J by 5 bases. CDR3 in DNA: TGTGCCAGCAGCCGCCTGGACAGGGTAAATGAAAAACTGTTTTTT. This sequence encodes CASSRLDRVNEKLFF.

The chain employs TRBV14 and TRBJ1-1; the D is unclear. Looked up from germline, CDR1 is SGHDN and CDR2 is FVKESK. The ends were cut back, 3 bases at V and 8 bases at J, with 19 bases in the middle. This CDR3 region has 15 residues. CDR3 residues: CASSHLTVGGWEAFF. The CDR3 nucleotides are TGTGCCAGCAGCCATTTAACTGTCGGTGGCTGGGAAGCTTTCTTT.

This clonotype was seen ten or more times. V usage is TRBV7-2 and J usage is TRBJ2-7, with unresolved D. CDR1 is SGHTA, CDR2 FQGNSA, per germline. CDR3 length: 14 amino acids. The V end was cut by 1 base, the J end by 1 base, with 8 bases between. CDR3 in amino acids: CASSLVGRSYEQYF. CDR3 DNA sequence: TGTGCCAGCAGCTTAGTTGGTCGTTCCTACGAGCAGTACTTC.

Ten or more counts support this clonotype. This chain joins TRBV7-9 and TRBJ2-7; D may be TRBD2 (6 bases). Germline V CDR1 and CDR2: SEHNR, FQNEAQ (reference sequence). The V gene lost 4 bases and the J gene lost 2 bases, with 12 bases spanning the gap. The CDR3 is made up of 14 amino acids. The CDR3 spells CASSSHGRPYEQYV. As DNA, the CDR3 is TGTGCCAGCAGCTCCCATGGGAGGCCCTACGAGCAGTACGTC.

In this sample, this clonotype turned up many times. The chain uses TRBV7-8 and TRBJ2-1; TRBD1 matches 8 bases. J was trimmed by 6 bases and V by 0 bases; bases with no gene match: 4. CDR1 SGHVS and CDR2 FQNEAQ come from the germline V gene. The CDR3 has 15 residues. CDR3 in DNA: TGTGCCAGCAGCTTAGCGGGACAGGCCACCAATGAGCAGTTCTTC. Amino acid sequence: CASSLAGQATNEQFF. Full variable domain (outside the CDR3, taken from reference TRBV7-8 and TRBJ2-1): GAGVSQSPRYKVAKRGQDVALRCDPISGHVSLFWYQQALGQGPEFLTYFQNEAQLDKSGLPSDRFFAERPEGSVSTLKIQRTQQEDSAVYLCASSLAGQATNEQFFGPGTRLTVL.

The chain joins TRBV7-9 to TRBJ1-1, with D perhaps TRBD1 (5 bases). Trimming left V 1 base short and J 3 bases short, with 18 bases between. Germline CDR1 SEHNR, CDR2 FQNEAQ (reference sequence). CDR3 length: 17 amino acids. CDR3 residues: CASSLDPDSLSHTEAFF. The CDR3 DNA follows: TGTGCCAGCAGCTTAGACCCAGACAGCCTATCCCACACTGAAGCTTTCTTT.

Only a few counts were recorded for this clonotype. The chain couples TRBV27 to TRBJ1-2; a weak D match, TRBD1 (5 bases). V was trimmed by 8 bases and J by 4 bases, leaving 11 bases between them. Germline CDR1 reads MNHEY; CDR2 reads SMNVEV (reference sequence). The CDR3 sequence is 12 residues long. The chain's CDR3 is CASWGSLYGYTF. CDR3 coding DNA: TGTGCCAGCTGGGGCAGTCTCTATGGCTACACCTTC.

This clonotype occurred many times. The V gene is TRBV7-8, the J gene TRBJ1-1; D ambiguous. V lost 5 bases and J lost 0, with 13 bases in between. Germline V gene sequence: CDR1 SGHVS, CDR2 FQNEAQ. The CDR3 spans 15 residues. The CDR3 DNA reads TGTGCCAGCAGCCCTAGGCGAGTCATGAACACTGAAGCTTTCTTT. Translated, it gives CASSPRRVMNTEAFF.

The rearrangement joins TRBV27 to TRBJ1-6, with no clear D. CDR1 is MNHEY and CDR2 is SMNVEV in the germline V gene (reference sequence). With 1 base removed from V and 7 bases from J, the gap between germline ends came to 5 bases. The CDR3 is made up of 13 amino acids. The CDR3 bases are TGTGCCAGCAGTTTATATGAGAATTCACCCCTCCACTTT. This gives the protein CASSLYENSPLHF.

This sequence joins TRBV29-1 and TRBJ2-5; no clear D gene. V was cut by 7 bases and J by 5 bases, with 8 bases left in between. Germline loops: CDR1 SQVTM, CDR2 ANQGSEA. CDR3 length: 10 amino acids. The CDR3 loop is CSGRSETQYF. CDR3 nucleotides: TGCAGCGGACGGTCGGAGACCCAGTACTTC.

J is TRBJ2-1 and V is TRBV9, with 8 bases fitting TRBD2. The ends lost 0 bases at V and 3 bases at J; junction bases unmatched: 5. CDR3 length equals 16 residues. Germline loops: CDR1 SGDLS, CDR2 YYNGEE. The CDR3 reads CASSVVSGGFYNEQFF. In DNA, the CDR3 is TGTGCCAGCAGCGTAGTAAGCGGGGGTTTCTACAATGAGCAGTTCTTC.

J is TRBJ2-2 and V is TRBV27, with TRBD1 identical over 7 bases. Germline CDR1 and CDR2: MNHEY and SMNVEV (reference sequence). The CDR3 is made up of 14 amino acids. V trimming: 4 bases; J trimming: 4 bases; junction bases outside the gene matches: 3. The DNA for the CDR3 is TGTGCCAGCAGTTACGGGACAGCCACCGGGGAGCTGTTTTTT. This sequence encodes CASSYGTATGELFF.

The chain recombines TRBV2 with TRBJ2-2; tentative D call: TRBD1 (6 bases). This CDR3 is built from 12 residues. Germline CDR1 is SNHLY and CDR2 is FYNNEI. Trimming stripped 7 bases from V and 7 bases from J, with 10 bases between. CDR3 sequence reads: CASIGQIGELFF. DNA of the CDR3: TGTGCCAGCATTGGACAGATCGGGGAGCTGTTTTTT.

The chain is built from TRBV27 and TRBJ2-3; 14 bases agree with TRBD2. Germline-derived CDR1 and CDR2 are MNHEY and SMNVEV (reference sequence). Trimming at V came to 8 bases and at J to 3 bases, leaving 13 bases not matched to a gene. The CDR3 contains 18 residues. Here the CDR3 reads CASGTLPGLAGETDTQYF. CDR3 DNA sequence: TGTGCCAGCGGGACCTTGCCGGGACTAGCGGGGGAGACAGATACGCAGTATTTT.

This clonotype was counted at least ten times. The chain combines TRBV7-8 with TRBJ1-2; 8 bases line up with TRBD1. This CDR3 contains 14 residues. The ends lost 0 bases at V and 8 bases at J; junction bases unmatched: 5. Germline V gene lookup returns CDR1 SGHVS and CDR2 FQNEAQ. The CDR3, as DNA: TGTGCCAGCAGCTTAGCTGGCCAGGGGGCAGGCTACACCTTC. It is translated as CASSLAGQGAGYTF.